This T cell receptor (beta chain) was sequenced in a study of blood T cell repertoires in COVID-19. Overall study: Collection of acute and convalescent COVID-19 samples took place in the United States, Italy and Spain. PBMCs, B-cell-depleted T cells, or T cells provided the cDNA or gDNA that made up the material.

Original processing notes: Quantification of nucleated cells was approximated via reference gene primer amplification. Produced via immunoSEQ multiplex PCR; TCRdb's table is partial and in-frame only. V and J calls and clone size are as listed in that table; D and trimming were resolved from the DNA. This sample has 270,000 or so clones, with about 80% found just once. V dropped 4 bases and J dropped 14; count of bases not matched to a gene: 13. The germline V gene has CDR1 MNHEY and CDR2 SMNVEV (reference sequence). The CDR3 has 15 residues. The specimen was peripheral blood. The sequence came from a woman between 45 and 60 years old who had recovered from COVID-19. The chain combines TRBV27 with TRBJ1-6; TRBD1 aligns across 8 bases. The CDR3 here is CASSSSIATGEALHF. The CDR3 DNA sequence: TGTGCCAGCAGTTCCTCAATAGCGACAGGGGAGGCCCTCCACTTT.